This passage covers 31 T cell receptor beta chains from one sample sequenced in a study of T cell responses to AZD1222 COVID-19 vaccine (dated by TCRdb to the early 2020s). The sample's time point label, in plain terms: baseline before first vaccination. Library construction relied on the immunoSEQ multiplex PCR assay. Here the immuneACCESS table is served through TCRdb, limited to in-frame sequences with V and J called. Missing clones are a known gap in these copies; in checked studies unresolved V genes cover under half, and the rest lacks a known reason. The sample table lists some 55,000 clones, more than 80% of them with a count of one. Under 2% of the sample rests with the top ten. Material: peripheral blood, obtained on day 0 of AZD1222 vaccination. The origin of the receptors is an adult in good health.

CDR3 region: CASGSWTGGWDEAFF. The CDR3 nucleotides are TGTGCCAGCGGGTCCTGGACAGGGGGCTGGGATGAAGCTTTCTTT. The chain couples TRBV14 to TRBJ1-1; TRBD1 aligns across 11 bases. The germline V gene encodes CDR1 SGHDN and CDR2 FVKESK. V trimming: 8 bases; J trimming: 7 bases; junction bases outside the gene matches: 12. The CDR3 loop spans 15 amino acids.

V is TRBV6-2 or TRBV6-3 and J is TRBJ1-5; D gene unclear. V lost 2 bases and J 0 bases, leaving 14 bases between the germline ends. Germline CDR1 MNHEY, CDR2 SVGEGT. CDR3 length: 17 residues. The CDR3 loop reads CASSYRTTGYSNQPQHF. As DNA, the CDR3 is TGTGCCAGCAGTTACCGAACGACGGGCTATAGCAATCAGCCCCAGCATTTT.

This rearrangement joins TRBV28 to TRBJ1-5, with D possibly TRBD1 on 5 matching bases. The germline CDR1 and CDR2 sequences are MDHEN and SYDVKM. The germline V and J ends were trimmed by 6 bases and 2 bases, with 14 bases remaining between them. CDR3 size: 15 residues. CDR3 coding DNA: TGTGCCAGCAGCCTGGGACCTAGCCGCAATCAGCCCCAGCATTTT. As protein: CASSLGPSRNQPQHF. The whole variable domain, filled in from reference TRBV28 and TRBJ1-5, reads DVKVTQSSRYLVKRTGEKVFLECVQDMDHENMFWYRQDPGLGLRLIYFSYDVKMKEKGDIPEGYSVSREKKERFSLILESASTNQTSMYLCASSLGPSRNQPQHFGDGTRLSIL.

This clone is labeled as medium-sized. This chain connects TRBV6-2 or TRBV6-3 to TRBJ2-3; D is perhaps TRBD1 (6 bases). V was pared by 0 bases and J by 6 bases, with 7 bases between. Germline CDR1 reads MNHEY; CDR2 reads SVGEGT. The CDR3 is 13 amino acids. Here the CDR3 reads CASSYSDSDTQYF. The CDR3 DNA is TGTGCCAGCAGTTACTCGGACAGCGATACGCAGTATTTT.

The chain couples TRBV24-1 to TRBJ2-4, with a tentative D call TRBD1 (6 bases). The CDR3 covers 12 residues. V lost 10 bases and J lost 13, with 19 bases in between. Germline loops: CDR1 KGHDR, CDR2 SFDVKD. The CDR3 loop reads CATRDRQGAQYF. The CDR3 DNA reads TGTGCCACGAGAGACAGGCAGGGAGCCCAGTACTTC.

This clone was seen once. V is TRBV7-2 and J is TRBJ2-7, with D perhaps assigned TRBD1 or TRBD2 (5 bases each). Trimming removed 5 bases at V and 3 bases at J, with 20 bases between. CDR1 is SGHTA and CDR2 is FQGNSA in the germline V gene. CDR3 length equals 16 residues. The CDR3 spells CASSPEGPTTIYEQYF. In nucleotides, the CDR3 is TGTGCCAGCAGCCCCGAGGGGCCAACTACAATCTACGAGCAGTACTTC.

This clone has a handful of counts. This chain links TRBV5-4 with TRBJ1-2, with TRBD1 matching over 7 bases. The J segment lost 0 bases and the V segment lost 4 bases, leaving 12 bases of the junction unmatched. CDR1 is SGHNT, CDR2 YYREEE, per germline (reference sequence). The CDR3 is made up of 17 amino acids. The CDR3 coding sequence is TGTGCCAGCAGCGGCCGACAGGGTATAACAGCTAACTATGGCTACACCTTC. Protein sequence: CASSGRQGITANYGYTF.

This clone was seen only once. This chain joins TRBV14 and TRBJ1-2; possibly TRBD1 for D (5 bases). The V gene's germline CDR1 is SGHDN and CDR2 FVKESK. The CDR3 spans 15 residues. Between the trimmed V and J ends, which lost 2 bases and 4 bases, there was a span of 14 bases. The CDR3 coding sequence is TGTGCCAGCAGCCAACAGATTGGGGACCTCTATGGCTACACCTTC. Its protein product is CASSQQIGDLYGYTF.

V is TRBV10-1 and J is TRBJ2-1; 8 bases are shared with TRBD1. The CDR3 has 17 residues. Germline V lookup: CDR1 WNHNN, CDR2 SYGVQD (reference sequence). V dropped 2 bases and J dropped 0; count of bases not matched to a gene: 6. The CDR3 sequence: CASSETRTGNSYNEQFF. The CDR3 nucleotides are TGCGCCAGCAGTGAGACCCGGACAGGGAACTCCTACAATGAGCAGTTCTTC.

The chain joins TRBV20-1 to TRBJ1-1; D is ambiguous. V lost 4 bases to trimming and J lost 4 bases, with 7 bases between them. Germline V gene lookup returns CDR1 DFQATT and CDR2 SNEGSKA (reference sequence). This CDR3 region has 11 residues. The CDR3 spells CSAIEGTEAFF. CDR3 nucleotides: TGCAGTGCTATTGAGGGCACTGAAGCTTTCTTT.

The gene calls are TRBV6-5 and TRBJ2-7; D might be TRBD1 (6 bases). With 5 bases removed from V and 3 bases from J, the gap between germline ends came to 14 bases. In germline, CDR1 is MNHEY, CDR2 SVGAGI. The CDR3 has 14 amino acids. CDR3 residues: CASSTDSLIYEQYF. The CDR3 DNA reads as TGTGCCAGCAGTACGGACAGCCTTATCTACGAGCAGTACTTC.

This sequence joins TRBV27 and TRBJ1-4; maybe TRBD1 (5 bases). The CDR3 totals 15 residues. Germline lookup yields CDR1 MNHEY and CDR2 SMNVEV (reference sequence). The germline V and J ends were trimmed by 6 bases and 0 bases, with 11 bases remaining between them. The CDR3 spells CASRGREATNEKLFF. CDR3 bases: TGTGCCAGCAGGGGACGCGAAGCAACTAATGAAAAACTGTTTTTT.

This clone was seen a few times. CDR3 in amino acids: CASSSTEGTRQYF. The CDR3 DNA reads as TGTGCCAGCAGCTCGACAGAGGGTACGAGGCAGTACTTC. This chain uses TRBV11-2 with TRBJ2-7; the D call may be TRBD1 or TRBD2 (5 bases each). Germline V lookup: CDR1 SGHAT, CDR2 FQNNGV. Trimming pared 4 bases from V and 9 bases from J, leaving 16 bases between. This CDR3 is built from 13 residues.

The chain is built from TRBV29-1 and TRBJ2-4; 12 bases align to TRBD2. V shed 6 bases and J 0 bases; nucleotides not matched to a gene: 9. The germline V gene encodes CDR1 SQVTM and CDR2 ANQGSEA. There are 17 residues in the CDR3. CDR3 loop: CSVLLAGGPLAKNIQYF. CDR3 bases: TGCAGCGTCCTCCTAGCGGGAGGGCCGCTAGCCAAAAACATTCAGTACTTC.

The chain is built from TRBV19 and TRBJ2-1; TRBD1 matches at 8 bases. The CDR3 has 14 residues. The germline CDR1 and CDR2 sequences are LNHDA and SQIVND (reference sequence). Unmatched junction bases numbered 8, after V lost 6 bases and J lost 7 bases. CDR3 DNA: TGTGCCAGTAGAACAGGGGGTTCGATGAATGAGCAGTTCTTC. Translation gives CASRTGGSMNEQFF.

V usage is TRBV12-3 or TRBV12-4 and J usage is TRBJ1-1; TRBD1 matches at 9 bases. V lost 3 bases and J lost 7; bases outside the gene matches: 3. The CDR3 is 13 residues long. The chain's CDR3 is CASSLGDRVEAFF. In nucleotides, the CDR3 is TGTGCCAGCAGTTTGGGGGACAGGGTTGAAGCTTTCTTT.

This chain uses TRBV10-3 with TRBJ1-1; 9 bases align to TRBD1. Germline V CDR1 and CDR2: ENHRY, SYGVKD. The CDR3 length is 14 residues. V lost 6 bases, J lost 4 bases, and 6 bases stayed unmatched. The CDR3 protein is CAISWDREVTEAFF. The CDR3, as DNA: TGTGCCATCAGCTGGGACAGGGAGGTCACTGAAGCTTTCTTT.

V gene TRBV9 combines with J gene TRBJ2-2; D is ambiguous. Trimming left V 4 bases short and J 4 bases short, with 11 bases between. Germline CDR1 is SGDLS and CDR2 is YYNGEE. This CDR3 has 14 amino acids. DNA of the CDR3: TGTGCCAGCAGCCCCCGGGCGCTCACCGGGGAGCTGTTTTTT. Its protein product is CASSPRALTGELFF.

J is TRBJ2-7 and V is TRBV13; 8 bases align to TRBD2. The V gene's germline CDR1 is PRHDT and CDR2 FYEKMQ (reference sequence). The CDR3 extends over 14 amino acids. The J segment lost 3 bases and the V segment lost 4 bases, leaving 5 bases of the junction unmatched. CDR3 sequence (DNA): TGTGCCAGCAGCTCGGGACTAGTTGTCTACGAGCAGTACTTC. This gives the protein CASSSGLVVYEQYF.

This clone was seen only once. The V gene is TRBV27, the J gene TRBJ1-3; D ambiguous. There are 15 residues in the CDR3. V gave up 5 bases and J gave up 1 base, with 12 bases separating them. The germline CDR1 and CDR2 sequences are MNHEY and SMNVEV (reference sequence). The CDR3 sequence: CASSKSRNSGNTIYF. The CDR3 DNA sequence: TGTGCCAGCAGTAAATCTCGGAATTCTGGAAACACCATATATTTT.

The V gene is TRBV6-1, the J gene TRBJ2-3; D is uncertain. Germline V gives CDR1 MNHNS, CDR2 SASEGT. V was shortened by 2 bases and J by 5 bases, with 8 bases between the two germline ends. The CDR3 is made up of 13 amino acids. This CDR3 is CASSEIRKDTQYF. The DNA for the CDR3 is TGTGCCAGCAGTGAAATACGGAAAGATACGCAGTATTTT.

The rearrangement uses TRBV30 and TRBJ1-2, with 7 positions matching TRBD1. CDR1 GTSNPN and CDR2 SVGIG come from the germline V gene (reference sequence). The J segment lost 8 bases and the V segment lost 5 bases, leaving 11 bases of the junction unmatched. The CDR3 loop spans 13 amino acids. The CDR3 bases are TGTGCCTGGGGGACAGCCACGATCACCGGCTACACCTTC. It encodes CAWGTATITGYTF.

This rearrangement joins TRBV27 to TRBJ2-3; D is perhaps TRBD1 (5 bases). With 5 bases removed from V and 0 bases from J, the gap between germline ends came to 12 bases. The germline gives CDR1 MNHEY, CDR2 SMNVEV (reference sequence). CDR3 length equals 15 residues. The DNA of the CDR3 is TGTGCCAGCAGTCAGACAGACACTAGCACAGATACGCAGTATTTT. As protein: CASSQTDTSTDTQYF.

This chain uses TRBV3-1 (or the pseudogene TRBV3-2) with TRBJ1-6; D call uncertain. The V gene lost 0 bases and the J gene lost 14 bases, with 11 bases spanning the gap. CDR1 and CDR2 from the germline V gene are LGHDT and YNNKEL (reference sequence). There are 13 residues in the CDR3. For the CDR3, the DNA is TGTGCCAGCAGCCAAGAAGGAGGCATTGCCCTCCACTTT. Translation: CASSQEGGIALHF.

V gene TRBV4-2 combines with J gene TRBJ2-1; 10 bases match TRBD2. The V segment lost 0 bases and the J segment 7 bases; nucleotides outside the gene matches: 15. Germline CDR1 LGHNA, CDR2 YNFKEQ. This CDR3 has 19 residues. The CDR3 DNA reads TGTGCCAGCAGCCAAGAGACCCTAGCGGGAGAGGGGGTGGGGAATGAGCAGTTCTTC. Translated, it gives CASSQETLAGEGVGNEQFF.

The gene calls are TRBV5-1 and TRBJ1-4; 10 nucleotides agree with TRBD1. Germline CDR1 and CDR2: SGHRS and YFSETQ. V gave up 4 bases and J gave up 1 base; unmatched junction bases: 4. The CDR3 is 16 residues long. The DNA of the CDR3 is TGCGCCAGCAGCCTTGGACAGGGGGTAACTAATGAAAAACTGTTTTTT. This encodes CASSLGQGVTNEKLFF.

The chain uses TRBV9 and TRBJ1-4; 8 bases line up with TRBD1. CDR1 and CDR2 (germline): SGDLS, YYNGEE. With 4 bases clipped from V and 5 bases from J, the junction kept 7 bases outside the gene matches. The CDR3 is 15 amino acids. The CDR3 protein is CASSSTGVRNEKLFF. For the CDR3, the DNA is TGTGCCAGCAGCTCGACAGGGGTGAGGAATGAAAAACTGTTTTTT.

The gene calls are TRBV4-2 and TRBJ1-1; D call uncertain. Germline lookup yields CDR1 LGHNA and CDR2 YNFKEQ. The CDR3 is 15 amino acids. The ends were cut back, 1 base at V and 4 bases at J, with 13 bases in the middle. The CDR3 DNA follows: TGTGCCAGCAGCCAAGGTGACGGACGGGGCACTGAAGCTTTCTTT. Translating it yields CASSQGDGRGTEAFF.

The rearrangement uses TRBV7-8 and TRBJ2-1; D is possibly TRBD1 or TRBD2 (5 bases each). This CDR3 spans 15 amino acids. The V and J ends lost 7 bases and 4 bases respectively, with 17 bases between them. Per germline, CDR1 SGHVS and CDR2 FQNEAQ. The CDR3 DNA is TGTGCCAGCATAGGGGAGTTTGGGCAGTACAATGAGCAGTTCTTC. Its translation is CASIGEFGQYNEQFF.

This chain joins TRBV19 and TRBJ1-5; 8 bases agree with TRBD1. In germline, CDR1 is LNHDA, CDR2 SQIVND (reference sequence). The trim removed 10 bases at V and 6 bases at J, leaving 11 bases unmatched. The CDR3 is 14 amino acids. Written as DNA, the CDR3 is TGTGCCACCACCCAGGGGGCTCGGGGTCAGCCCCAGCATTTT. Protein product: CATTQGARGQPQHF.

The chain combines TRBV27 with TRBJ1-1; D remains unclear. The CDR3 loop spans 16 amino acids. Trimming removed 0 bases at V and 3 bases at J, with 14 bases between. The germline CDR1 and CDR2 sequences are MNHEY and SMNVEV (reference sequence). The CDR3 sequence: CASSLSASDLYTEAFF. The CDR3 DNA is TGTGCCAGCAGTTTATCGGCCAGCGACTTGTACACTGAAGCTTTCTTT.